These 14 T cell receptor beta chains share one sample of origin, sequenced in a study of blood T cell repertoires in COVID-19. Only in-frame clones appear in the TCRdb table, and some are missing; sequencing was by immunoSEQ multiplex PCR. The sample includes 90,000 to 140,000 clones, under 90% of them seen just once. Sequencing was done on a sample of peripheral blood. The receptors shown here come from an elderly man with acute or convalescent COVID-19.

This chain joins TRBV7-2 and TRBJ2-6; D is possibly TRBD1 (5 bases). The CDR3 extends over 17 amino acids. V gave up 5 bases and J gave up 2 bases, with 16 bases separating them. Germline CDR1 and CDR2: SGHTA and FQGNSA. The CDR3 DNA is TGTGCCAGCAGCCCGCCCTTCCCCAGGGCTGGGGCCAACGTCCTGACTTTC. As protein: CASSPPFPRAGANVLTF.

J is TRBJ2-3 and V is TRBV7-6; 13 nucleotides line up with TRBD2. J was trimmed by 0 bases and V by 5 bases; bases with no gene match: 5. CDR1 and CDR2 (germline): SGHVS, FNYEAQ. There are 17 residues in the CDR3. The CDR3 nucleotides read TGTGCCAGCAGCGGGGGACTAGCGGGATCTAGCACAGATACGCAGTATTTT. The encoded protein is CASSGGLAGSSTDTQYF.

V gene TRBV6-5 combines with J gene TRBJ1-1; D remains unclear. The CDR3 extends over 14 amino acids. The germline V gene encodes CDR1 MNHEY and CDR2 SVGAGI. The V gene lost 1 base and the J gene lost 0 bases, with 6 bases spanning the gap. This CDR3 is CASSYYRVNTEAFF. Written as DNA, the CDR3 is TGTGCCAGCAGTTACTACAGAGTGAACACTGAAGCTTTCTTT.

The V and J genes are TRBV6-5 and TRBJ1-1; D uncertain. The V gene lost 6 bases and the J gene lost 2 bases, with 16 bases spanning the gap. Germline lookup yields CDR1 MNHEY and CDR2 SVGAGI. The CDR3 has 15 amino acids. CDR3 coding DNA: TGTGCCAGCAGGCCCCCGGTGCGAGTTAACACTGAAGCTTTCTTT. Translation: CASRPPVRVNTEAFF.

V usage is TRBV29-1 and J usage is TRBJ1-2; D ambiguous. The CDR3 runs 11 residues. Per the germline V gene, CDR1 is SQVTM and CDR2 is ANQGSEA. Trimming took off 4 bases at V and 5 bases at J, with 8 bases between the two ends. The CDR3 protein is CSVGAAYGYTF. DNA of the CDR3: TGCAGCGTTGGGGCAGCTTATGGCTACACCTTC.

V is TRBV28 and J is TRBJ2-5; D gene ambiguous. CDR3 length equals 11 residues. The germline CDR1 and CDR2 sequences are MDHEN and SYDVKM. V was clipped by 6 bases and J by 7 bases, with 9 bases between them. The CDR3 region is CASSLRWTQYF. The CDR3 coding sequence is TGTGCCAGCAGCCTTCGGTGGACCCAGTACTTC.

This clone was counted once. The chain uses TRBV7-8 and TRBJ1-5, with 9 bases aligning to TRBD1. CDR3 length: 15 amino acids. Looked up from germline, CDR1 is SGHVS and CDR2 is FQNEAQ. V shed 6 bases and J 5 bases; nucleotides not matched to a gene: 8. The CDR3 reads CASREGQGRYQPQHF. DNA for the CDR3: TGTGCCAGCAGAGAGGGACAGGGACGGTATCAGCCCCAGCATTTT.

The chain employs TRBV6-2 or TRBV6-3 and TRBJ1-4; D is possibly TRBD1 (5 bases). The CDR3 is 15 amino acids. V lost 2 bases and J 7 bases, leaving 14 bases between the germline ends. Looked up from germline, CDR1 is MNHEY and CDR2 is SVGEGT. CDR3 sequence: CASSYLLSGPEKLFF. The CDR3, as DNA: TGTGCCAGCAGTTACCTCCTTTCAGGGCCTGAAAAACTGTTTTTT.

The gene calls are TRBV7-9 and TRBJ2-1; perhaps TRBD1 as D (5 bases). The CDR3 sequence is 15 residues long. The V end was cut by 0 bases, the J end by 1 base, with 7 bases between. Germline values: CDR1 SEHNR, CDR2 FQNEAQ (reference sequence). The CDR3 sequence is CASSLAGPSYNEQFF. CDR3 coding DNA: TGTGCCAGCAGCTTAGCGGGGCCTTCCTACAATGAGCAGTTCTTC.

This sequence joins TRBV4-2 and TRBJ2-3; 11 bases fit TRBD2. Germline CDR1 LGHNA, CDR2 YNFKEQ. This CDR3 comprises 22 residues. Trimming cost V 0 bases and J 3 bases; bases outside gene matches: 20. The CDR3 nucleotides read TGTGCCAGCAGCCAAGATCCGACTAGCGGGGTACTTATCTCCGGGAGTACAGATACGCAGTATTTT. It encodes CASSQDPTSGVLISGSTDTQYF.

This rearrangement joins TRBV6-4 to TRBJ2-2; a weak D match, TRBD1 (6 bases). The CDR3 is 14 residues long. The germline V gene encodes CDR1 MRHNA and CDR2 SNTAGT. V was trimmed by 0 bases and J by 6 bases, leaving 8 bases between them. The CDR3 bases are TGTGCCAGCAGTGACTCGGGGGCCCCCGGGGAGCTGTTTTTT. Amino acids: CASSDSGAPGELFF.

The chain combines TRBV19 with TRBJ2-2; 7 bases map to TRBD1. V shed 6 bases, J shed 7 bases, and the junction held 8 bases outside the gene matches. This CDR3 comprises 14 residues. Germline CDR1 reads LNHDA; CDR2 reads SQIVND (reference sequence). CDR3 bases: TGTGCCAGTAGAACAGGGGAGACAGTCGGGGAGCTGTTTTTT. This translates into CASRTGETVGELFF.

This clone was observed a handful of times. V usage is TRBV7-3 and J usage is TRBJ2-2; the D is unclear. CDR3 length equals 15 residues. The V end lost 5 bases, the J end lost 0 bases, and 10 bases lay between the germline ends. CDR1 and CDR2 from the germline V gene are SGHTA and FQGTGA. The CDR3 sequence is CASSVTASNTGELFF. The CDR3 nucleotides are TGTGCCAGCAGCGTTACAGCATCGAACACCGGGGAGCTGTTTTTT.

J is TRBJ2-7 and V is TRBV30; D gene uncertain. V was shortened by 3 bases and J by 5 bases, with 20 bases between the two germline ends. CDR3 length equals 15 residues. The germline V gene has CDR1 GTSNPN and CDR2 SVGIG (reference sequence). The CDR3 sequence: CAWSDPGPGTHEQYF. The CDR3 DNA is TGTGCCTGGAGCGATCCCGGCCCGGGTACCCACGAGCAGTACTTC.